Each of the 20 T cell receptor beta chains below was sequenced from the same sample in a study of blood T cells in healthy people across ages. The second PCR ran about 6 to 11 cycles with a sample-barcoded 5' primer and J-beta primers. MiXCR, applied by TCRdb to the 5' RACE reads, yields one record per CDR3 protein. The table records more than 700,000 distinct CDR3 sequences, roughly 53% of them present only once. Material: blood. Receptor source: a man older than 75 in good health.

The V call is TRBV12-3 or TRBV12-4, the J call TRBJ2-4, with D possibly being TRBD2 (5 bases). The CDR3 totals 16 residues. The V end lost 6 bases, the J end lost 0 bases, and 15 bases lay between the germline ends. Written as DNA, the CDR3 is TGTGCCAGCAGCCTTGGACGGGAAGTAGCCAAAAACATTCAGTACTTC. It encodes CASSLGREVAKNIQYF.

The chain uses TRBV10-3 and TRBJ2-1; TRBD2 matches 8 bases. V trimming: 2 bases; J trimming: 12 bases; junction bases outside the gene matches: 3. This CDR3 has 12 residues. The V gene's germline CDR1 is ENHRY and CDR2 SYGVKD. CDR3 region: CAISEAREGQFF. DNA for the CDR3: TGTGCCATCAGTGAGGCCCGGGAGGGGCAGTTCTTC.

This chain links TRBV9 with TRBJ1-2, with no clear D. V was shortened by 2 bases and J by 0 bases, with 5 bases between the two germline ends. Germline V gene data show CDR1 as SGDLS and CDR2 as YYNGEE. The CDR3 sequence is 13 residues long. The CDR3 DNA is TGTGCCAGCAGCGTGCAGTCTAACTATGGCTACACCTTC. Encoded protein: CASSVQSNYGYTF.

This clonotype was counted many times. The chain joins TRBV7-2 to TRBJ1-6; D unclear. The CDR3 covers 14 residues. Between the trimmed V and J ends, which lost 0 bases and 4 bases, there was a span of 4 bases. CDR1 SGHTA and CDR2 FQGNSA come from the germline V gene. CDR3 sequence: CASSLARYNSPLHF. The CDR3 DNA sequence: TGTGCCAGCAGCTTAGCACGTTATAATTCACCCCTCCACTTT.

The J gene is TRBJ2-5, the V gene TRBV20-1, with D tentatively TRBD2 (8 bases). The V gene lost 2 bases and the J gene lost 5 bases, with 21 bases spanning the gap. CDR3 length: 16 amino acids. CDR1 and CDR2 from the germline V gene are DFQATT and SNEGSKA (reference sequence). The DNA for the CDR3 is TGCAGTGCTAGATCCAGACTCACGGGAGGGGGCGAGACCCAGTACTTC. It is translated as CSARSRLTGGGETQYF.

V usage is TRBV6-5 and J usage is TRBJ2-7; D is possibly TRBD1 or TRBD2 (5 bases each). CDR3 size: 15 residues. Germline CDR1 reads MNHEY; CDR2 reads SVGAGI. V was pared by 2 bases and J by 2 bases, with 13 bases between. This CDR3 reads CASSYRSVGAYEQYF. For the CDR3, the DNA is TGTGCCAGCAGTTACAGGTCGGTGGGGGCCTACGAGCAGTACTTC.

This rearrangement joins TRBV3-1 to TRBJ2-3, with 9 bases lining up with TRBD2. The germline V gene encodes CDR1 LGHDT and CDR2 YNNKEL (reference sequence). J was trimmed by 0 bases and V by 0 bases; bases with no gene match: 10. The CDR3 is 19 amino acids. The CDR3 DNA reads TGTGCCAGCAGCCAAGATTTCGGGAGCGGGAGGACTAGCACAGATACGCAGTATTTT. Protein: CASSQDFGSGRTSTDTQYF.

This clonotype was detected a few times. The chain combines TRBV29-1 with TRBJ2-3; the D is unclear. The germline CDR1 and CDR2 sequences are SQVTM and ANQGSEA. V was pared by 6 bases and J by 3 bases, with 10 bases between. The length of the CDR3 is 12 residues. In DNA, the CDR3 is TGCAGCGTAGCTCGCTCGACAGATACGCAGTATTTT. Translated: CSVARSTDTQYF.

The chain carries TRBV29-1 and TRBJ2-1, with D uncertain. Per germline, CDR1 SQVTM and CDR2 ANQGSEA. The CDR3 is made up of 11 amino acids. V dropped 5 bases and J dropped 7 bases, with 9 bases sitting between them. CDR3 nucleotides: TGCAGCGTTCTTCCCGGGAATGAGCAGTTCTTC. Amino acids: CSVLPGNEQFF.

Only a few counts were recorded for this clonotype. This chain links TRBV14 with TRBJ2-7; 7 bases are a match to TRBD1. The CDR3 length is 13 residues. Germline CDR1 is SGHDN and CDR2 is FVKESK. With 3 bases clipped from V and 4 bases from J, the junction kept 3 bases outside the gene matches. CDR3 sequence: CASSQDRLYEQYF. The CDR3 region has the DNA TGTGCCAGCAGCCAGGACAGGCTTTACGAGCAGTACTTC.

This clonotype was found a few times. This chain joins TRBV20-1 and TRBJ2-1; D is perhaps TRBD2 (6 bases). Germline CDR1 DFQATT, CDR2 SNEGSKA (reference sequence). Trimming took off 5 bases at V and 10 bases at J, with 15 bases between the two ends. The CDR3 runs 12 residues. CDR3 DNA sequence: TGCAGTGCTCCAGGAGGGCCCCGGGAGCAGTTCTTC. Translated: CSAPGGPREQFF.

The rearrangement uses TRBV24-1 and TRBJ1-4; 8 bases are shared with TRBD1. With 4 bases clipped from V and 8 bases from J, the junction kept 8 bases outside the gene matches. CDR3 length: 15 amino acids. The germline V gene has CDR1 KGHDR and CDR2 SFDVKD. The CDR3 is CATSESRGPGEKLFF. As DNA, the CDR3 is TGTGCCACCAGTGAATCCAGGGGGCCTGGGGAAAAACTGTTTTTT.

This clonotype was found once. This chain links TRBV2 with TRBJ1-2, with D perhaps TRBD1 (6 bases). Germline V gene sequence: CDR1 SNHLY, CDR2 FYNNEI. This CDR3 spans 12 amino acids. V was trimmed by 6 bases and J by 8 bases, leaving 13 bases between them. The DNA of the CDR3 is TGTGCCAGCAGCGTACCTACAGGGGGCTACACCTTC. It encodes CASSVPTGGYTF.

The chain combines TRBV6-2 or TRBV6-3 with TRBJ1-2, with a possible D match to TRBD1 (5 bases). This CDR3 is 14 amino acids long. V was clipped by 6 bases and J by 5 bases, with 16 bases between them. CDR1 is MNHEY and CDR2 is SVGEGT in the germline V gene. DNA for the CDR3: TGTGCCAGCAGCGAGACCGGGACGGCTTATGGCTACACCTTC. Translating it yields CASSETGTAYGYTF.

This sequence joins TRBV7-3 and TRBJ2-6; 7 nucleotides agree with TRBD1. This CDR3 spans 18 amino acids. The V and J ends lost 0 bases and 1 base, in that order; junction bases with no gene match: 6. Germline-derived CDR1 and CDR2 are SGHTA and FQGTGA. The CDR3 spells CASSLTGQARSGANVLTF. For the CDR3, the DNA is TGTGCCAGCAGCTTAACAGGACAGGCCCGGTCTGGGGCCAACGTCCTGACTTTC.

The chain links TRBV28 to TRBJ1-1; D may be TRBD1 (5 bases). In germline, CDR1 is MDHEN, CDR2 SYDVKM. V was pared by 5 bases and J by 2 bases, with 12 bases between. This CDR3 region has 14 residues. The CDR3 sequence is CASSPPGTNTEAFF. The CDR3 DNA is TGTGCCAGCAGTCCGCCCGGGACTAACACTGAAGCTTTCTTT. Filled out from reference TRBV28 and TRBJ1-1, the complete variable domain reads DVKVTQSSRYLVKRTGEKVFLECVQDMDHENMFWYRQDPGLGLRLIYFSYDVKMKEKGDIPEGYSVSREKKERFSLILESASTNQTSMYLCASSPPGTNTEAFFGQGTRLTVV.

The V call is TRBV6-4, the J call TRBJ1-1; D ambiguous. The CDR3 is 14 residues long. V lost 0 bases to trimming and J lost 4 bases, with 9 bases between them. Per germline, CDR1 MRHNA and CDR2 SNTAGT. DNA of the CDR3: TGTGCCAGCAGTGACTCGAGTTGGGGCACTGAAGCTTTCTTT. This sequence encodes CASSDSSWGTEAFF.

This clonotype was recorded a few times. CDR3 loop: CASSDSRVIPYEQYF. The CDR3 region has the DNA TGTGCCAGCAGCGACTCCCGAGTAATTCCCTACGAGCAGTACTTC. This sequence joins TRBV3-1 and TRBJ2-7; unclear D gene. Germline V gene lookup returns CDR1 LGHDT and CDR2 YNNKEL (reference sequence). The CDR3 is 15 amino acids. Trimming stripped 5 bases from V and 2 bases from J, with 16 bases between.

The rearrangement joins TRBV5-1 to TRBJ2-2; maybe TRBD2 (6 bases). The germline V gene encodes CDR1 SGHRS and CDR2 YFSETQ. V was shortened by 0 bases and J by 4 bases, with 10 bases between the two germline ends. The CDR3 runs to 15 residues. The CDR3 DNA reads as TGCGCCAGCAGCTTGGGTGGTAGCGGCACCGGGGAGCTGTTTTTT. It encodes CASSLGGSGTGELFF.

The chain employs TRBV7-3 and TRBJ2-3, with 8 bases identical to TRBD2. The CDR3 loop spans 16 amino acids. CDR1 is SGHTA and CDR2 is FQGTGA in the germline V gene. V dropped 0 bases and J dropped 1; count of bases not matched to a gene: 3. CDR3 in DNA: TGTGCCAGCAGCTTAACTACGGGGGGGGGCACAGATACGCAGTATTTT. Its translation is CASSLTTGGGTDTQYF.